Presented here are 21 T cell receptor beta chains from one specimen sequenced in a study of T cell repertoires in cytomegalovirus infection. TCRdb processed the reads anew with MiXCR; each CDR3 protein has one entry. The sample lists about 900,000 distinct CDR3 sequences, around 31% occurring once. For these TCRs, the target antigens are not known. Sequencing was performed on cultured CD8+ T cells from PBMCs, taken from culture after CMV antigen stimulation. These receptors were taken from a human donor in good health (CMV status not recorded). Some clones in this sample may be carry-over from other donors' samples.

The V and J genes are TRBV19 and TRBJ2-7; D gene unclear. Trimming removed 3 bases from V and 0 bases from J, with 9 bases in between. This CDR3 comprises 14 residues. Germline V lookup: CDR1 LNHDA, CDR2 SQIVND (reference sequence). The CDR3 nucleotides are TGTGCCAGTAGTATTCTGGAGAGCTCCTACGAGCAGTACTTC. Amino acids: CASSILESSYEQYF.

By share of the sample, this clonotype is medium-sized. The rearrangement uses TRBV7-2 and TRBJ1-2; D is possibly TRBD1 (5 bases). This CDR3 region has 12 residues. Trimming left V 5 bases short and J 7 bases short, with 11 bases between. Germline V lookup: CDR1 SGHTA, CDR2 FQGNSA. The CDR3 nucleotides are TGTGCCAGCAGCGTCAGGGTTTCTGGCTACACCTTC. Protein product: CASSVRVSGYTF.

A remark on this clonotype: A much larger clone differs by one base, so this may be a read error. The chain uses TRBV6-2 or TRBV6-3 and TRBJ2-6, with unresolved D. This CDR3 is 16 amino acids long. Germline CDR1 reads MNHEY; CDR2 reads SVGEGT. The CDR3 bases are TGTGCCAGCTGTTACGATTGGATATCTGGGGCCAACGTCCTGACTTTC. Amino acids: CASCYDWISGANVLTF.

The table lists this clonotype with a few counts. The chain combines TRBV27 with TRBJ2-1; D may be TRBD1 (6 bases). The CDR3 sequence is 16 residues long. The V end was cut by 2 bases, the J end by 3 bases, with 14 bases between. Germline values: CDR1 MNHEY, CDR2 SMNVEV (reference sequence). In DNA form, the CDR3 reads TGTGCCAGCAGTTTAGTAGGGGGTCAATTCTACAATGAGCAGTTCTTC. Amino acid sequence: CASSLVGGQFYNEQFF.

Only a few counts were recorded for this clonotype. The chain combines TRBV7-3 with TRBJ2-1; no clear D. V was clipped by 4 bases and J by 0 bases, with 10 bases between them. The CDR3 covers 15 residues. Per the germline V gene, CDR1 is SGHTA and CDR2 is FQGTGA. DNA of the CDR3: TGTGCCAGCAGCTACGGGCCCGGCTCCTACAATGAGCAGTTCTTC. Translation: CASSYGPGSYNEQFF.

This chain's CDR3 is CASSQIAGVHQETQYF. Written as DNA, the CDR3 is TGTGCCAGCAGCCAGATAGCGGGGGTGCACCAAGAGACCCAGTACTTC. V gene TRBV3-1 combines with J gene TRBJ2-5, with 9 bases matching TRBD2. The germline CDR1 and CDR2 sequences are LGHDT and YNNKEL (reference sequence). V shed 3 bases and J 0 bases; nucleotides not matched to a gene: 5. This CDR3 contains 16 residues.

The DNA for the CDR3 is TGTGCCAGCAGTGTGGACAGCCAAGTGGATGGGCAGTTCTTC. Protein: CASSVDSQVDGQFF. The V gene is TRBV6-6, the J gene TRBJ2-1, with a weak D call TRBD1 (6 bases). The CDR3 runs to 14 residues. Germline CDR1 reads MNHNY; CDR2 reads SVGAGI (reference sequence). The V and J ends lost 5 bases and 12 bases respectively, with 20 bases between them.

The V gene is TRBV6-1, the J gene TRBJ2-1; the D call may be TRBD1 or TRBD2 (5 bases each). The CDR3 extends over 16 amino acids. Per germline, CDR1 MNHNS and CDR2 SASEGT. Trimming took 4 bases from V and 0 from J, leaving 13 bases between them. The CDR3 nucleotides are TGTGCCAGCAGTGGGGACCATGGGAACTCCTACAATGAGCAGTTCTTC. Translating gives CASSGDHGNSYNEQFF.

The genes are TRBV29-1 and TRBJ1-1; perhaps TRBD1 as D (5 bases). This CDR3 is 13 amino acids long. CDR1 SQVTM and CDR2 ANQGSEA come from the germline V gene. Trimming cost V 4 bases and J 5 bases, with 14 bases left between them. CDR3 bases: TGCAGCGTTGGAGGTGGGGCGGATACTGAAGCTTTCTTT. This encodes CSVGGGADTEAFF.

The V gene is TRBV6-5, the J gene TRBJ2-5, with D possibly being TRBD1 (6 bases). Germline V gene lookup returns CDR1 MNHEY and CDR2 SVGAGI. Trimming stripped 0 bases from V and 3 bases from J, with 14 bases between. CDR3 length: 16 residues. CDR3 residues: CASSYSINRAKETQYF. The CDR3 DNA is TGTGCCAGCAGTTACTCGATTAACAGGGCTAAAGAGACCCAGTACTTC.

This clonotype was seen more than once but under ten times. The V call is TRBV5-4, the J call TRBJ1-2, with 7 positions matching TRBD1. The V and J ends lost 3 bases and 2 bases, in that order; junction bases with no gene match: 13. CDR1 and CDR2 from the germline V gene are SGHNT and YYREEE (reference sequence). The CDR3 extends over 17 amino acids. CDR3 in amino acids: CASSSDDRAAVNYGYTF. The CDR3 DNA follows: TGTGCCAGCAGCTCAGATGACAGGGCGGCGGTCAACTATGGCTACACCTTC. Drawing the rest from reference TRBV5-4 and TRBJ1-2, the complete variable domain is ETGVTQSPTHLIKTRGQQVTLRCSSQSGHNTVSWYQQALGQGPQFIFQYYREEENGRGNFPPRFSGLQFPNYSSELNVNALELDDSALYLCASSSDDRAAVNYGYTFGSGTRLTVV.

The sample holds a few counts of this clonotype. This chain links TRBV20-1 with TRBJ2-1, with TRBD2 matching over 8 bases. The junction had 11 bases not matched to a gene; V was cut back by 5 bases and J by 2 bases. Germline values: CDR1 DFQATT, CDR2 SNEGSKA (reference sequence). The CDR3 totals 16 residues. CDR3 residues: CSAASRGRGAYNEQFF. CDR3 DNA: TGCAGTGCTGCCTCTCGGGGGCGGGGGGCCTACAATGAGCAGTTCTTC.

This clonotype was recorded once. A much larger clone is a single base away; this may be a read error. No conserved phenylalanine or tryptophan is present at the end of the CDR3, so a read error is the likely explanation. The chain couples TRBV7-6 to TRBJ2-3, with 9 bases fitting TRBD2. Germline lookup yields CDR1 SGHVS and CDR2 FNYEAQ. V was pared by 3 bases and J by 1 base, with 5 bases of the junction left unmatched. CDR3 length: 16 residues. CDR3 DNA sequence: TGTGCCAGCAGCTTCCTAGCGGGAACTCGCACAGATACGCAGTATTTG. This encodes CASSFLAGTRTDTQYL.

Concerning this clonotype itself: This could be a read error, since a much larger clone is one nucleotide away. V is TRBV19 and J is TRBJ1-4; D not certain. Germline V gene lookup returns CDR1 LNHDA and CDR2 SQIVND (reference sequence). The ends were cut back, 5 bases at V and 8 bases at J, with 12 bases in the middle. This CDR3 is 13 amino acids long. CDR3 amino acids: CASSPGIFEKLFF. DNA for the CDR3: TGTGCCAGTAGTCCTGGGATATTCGAAAAACTGTTTTTT.

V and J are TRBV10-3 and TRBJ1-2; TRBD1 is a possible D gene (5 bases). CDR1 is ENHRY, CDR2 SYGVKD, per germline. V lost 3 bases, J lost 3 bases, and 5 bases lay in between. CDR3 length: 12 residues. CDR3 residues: CAISEGDYGYTF. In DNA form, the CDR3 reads TGTGCCATCAGTGAAGGGGACTATGGCTACACCTTC.

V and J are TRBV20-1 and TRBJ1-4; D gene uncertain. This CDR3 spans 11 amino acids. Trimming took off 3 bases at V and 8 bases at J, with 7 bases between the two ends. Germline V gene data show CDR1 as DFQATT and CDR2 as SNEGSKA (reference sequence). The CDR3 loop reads CSARTREKLFF. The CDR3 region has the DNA TGCAGTGCTAGGACGCGGGAAAAACTGTTTTTT.

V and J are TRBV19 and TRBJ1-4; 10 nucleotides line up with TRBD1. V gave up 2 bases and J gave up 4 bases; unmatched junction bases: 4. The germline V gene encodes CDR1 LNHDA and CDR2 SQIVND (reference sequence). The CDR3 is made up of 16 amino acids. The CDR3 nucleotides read TGTGCCAGTAGTATAAGGACAGGGGGTTTTAATGAAAAACTGTTTTTT. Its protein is CASSIRTGGFNEKLFF. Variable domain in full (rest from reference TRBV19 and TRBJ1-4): DGGITQSPKYLFRKEGQNVTLSCEQNLNHDAMYWYRQDPGQGLRLIYYSQIVNDFQKGDIAEGYSVSREKKESFPLTVTSAQKNPTAFYLCASSIRTGGFNEKLFFGSGTQLSVL.

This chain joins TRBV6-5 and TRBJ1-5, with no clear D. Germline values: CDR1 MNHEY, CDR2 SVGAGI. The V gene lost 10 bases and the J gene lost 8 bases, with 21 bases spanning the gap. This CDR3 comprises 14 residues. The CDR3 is CATSRADGLEPQHF. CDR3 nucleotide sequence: TGTGCCACCTCGCGAGCCGACGGACTGGAGCCCCAGCATTTT.

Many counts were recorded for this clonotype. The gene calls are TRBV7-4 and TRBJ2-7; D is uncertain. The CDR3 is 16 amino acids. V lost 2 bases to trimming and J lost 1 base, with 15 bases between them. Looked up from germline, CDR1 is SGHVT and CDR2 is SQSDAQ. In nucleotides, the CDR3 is TGTGCCAGCAGCTTATTATCCAGGTCTAGGTCCTACGAGCAGTACTTC. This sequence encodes CASSLLSRSRSYEQYF.

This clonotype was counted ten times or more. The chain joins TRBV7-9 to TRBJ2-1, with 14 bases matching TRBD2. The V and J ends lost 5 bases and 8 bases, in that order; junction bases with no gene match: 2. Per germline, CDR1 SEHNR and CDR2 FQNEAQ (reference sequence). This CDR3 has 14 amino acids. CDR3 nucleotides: TGTGCCAGCAGCCAGACTAGCGGGGGGGATGAGCAGTTCTTC. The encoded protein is CASSQTSGGDEQFF.

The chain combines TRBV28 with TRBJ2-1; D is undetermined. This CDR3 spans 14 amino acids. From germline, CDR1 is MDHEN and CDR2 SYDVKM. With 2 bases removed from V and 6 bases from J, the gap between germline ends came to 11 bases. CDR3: CASSLRASVNEQFF. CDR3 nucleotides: TGTGCCAGCAGTTTAAGGGCGAGCGTCAATGAGCAGTTCTTC.